A single sample is the source of the 14 T cell receptor beta chains below, sequenced in a study of blood T cell repertoires in COVID-19. Profiled with immunoSEQ multiplex PCR; TCRdb holds only in-frame clones, not every one. The data hold about 140,000 clones, with around 73% observed a single time. The sequenced material came from peripheral blood. The source is a woman in her 50s with active or convalescent COVID-19.

CDR3 residues: CASSVAPNQPQHF. CDR3 in DNA: TGTGCCAGCAGCGTAGCCCCGAATCAGCCCCAGCATTTT. The rearrangement joins TRBV9 to TRBJ1-5; D gene unclear. The CDR3 loop spans 13 amino acids. Looked up from germline, CDR1 is SGDLS and CDR2 is YYNGEE. V shed 0 bases and J shed 4 bases, with 5 bases lying between them.

This clone came up a few times. The rearrangement links TRBV10-3 to TRBJ1-2; the D gene is possibly TRBD1 (5 bases). This CDR3 contains 14 residues. The V gene lost 0 bases and the J gene lost 4 bases, with 9 bases spanning the gap. CDR1 and CDR2 (germline): ENHRY, SYGVKD. CDR3 coding DNA: TGTGCCATCAGTGAGTCGACCAGGGCCTATGGCTACACCTTC. Translation gives CAISESTRAYGYTF.

This sequence joins TRBV4-3 and TRBJ1-2, with D possibly matching TRBD1 (6 bases). The germline V gene has CDR1 LGHNA and CDR2 YSLEER. The CDR3 is 13 residues long. V lost 4 bases and J 7 bases, leaving 13 bases between the germline ends. The CDR3 loop reads CASSPNRVSGYTF. The CDR3 DNA is TGCGCCAGCAGCCCCAACAGGGTGTCTGGCTACACCTTC.

The CDR3: CASSMGLLSSYNEQFF. CDR3 in DNA: TGTGCCAGTAGTATGGGACTACTGAGCTCCTACAATGAGCAGTTCTTC. The chain combines TRBV19 with TRBJ2-1, with 7 bases aligning to TRBD2. The CDR3 is 16 amino acids. Unmatched junction bases numbered 5, after V lost 3 bases and J lost 0 bases. Germline assignment: CDR1 LNHDA and CDR2 SQIVND (reference sequence).

The gene calls are TRBV18 and TRBJ1-5; D perhaps matches TRBD1 (5 bases). In germline, CDR1 is KGHSH, CDR2 LQKENI. Trimming took off 0 bases at V and 2 bases at J, with 11 bases between the two ends. The CDR3 contains 16 residues. The CDR3 reads CASSPPRQSGNQPQHF. The CDR3 nucleotides are TGTGCCAGCTCACCACCGCGACAGTCGGGCAATCAGCCCCAGCATTTT. Full variable domain (remainder filled in from reference TRBV18 and TRBJ1-5): NAGVMQNPRHLVRRRGQEARLRCSPMKGHSHVYWYRQLPEEGLKFMVYLQKENIIDESGMPKERFSAEFPKEGPSILRIQQVVRGDSAAYFCASSPPRQSGNQPQHFGDGTRLSIL.

The rearrangement uses TRBV18 and TRBJ1-1; D gene unclear. Germline V gives CDR1 KGHSH, CDR2 LQKENI. Trimming took 2 bases from V and 2 from J, leaving 9 bases between them. The CDR3 loop spans 14 amino acids. The CDR3 is CASSPVSRNTEAFF. The DNA for the CDR3 is TGTGCCAGCTCACCAGTCAGTCGAAACACTGAAGCTTTCTTT.

The chain carries TRBV5-4 and TRBJ1-2, with a tentative D call TRBD1 (6 bases). Looked up from germline, CDR1 is SGHNT and CDR2 is YYREEE (reference sequence). The CDR3 has 15 amino acids. Trimming left V 3 bases short and J 0 bases short, with 12 bases between. Here the CDR3 DNA reads TGTGCCAGCAGCTCTCCACAGGGATCTAACTATGGCTACACCTTC. Amino acids: CASSSPQGSNYGYTF.

The chain is built from TRBV7-2 and TRBJ2-7; 7 bases fit TRBD1. The CDR3 has 14 amino acids. The trim removed 7 bases at V and 5 bases at J, leaving 11 bases unmatched. Germline CDR1 is SGHTA and CDR2 is FQGNSA. CDR3 DNA: TGTGCCAGCAACCGACAGGGTTTAAGGAACGAGCAGTACTTC. This encodes CASNRQGLRNEQYF.

The chain couples TRBV7-2 to TRBJ1-1; D uncertain. Trimming took 0 bases from V and 0 from J, leaving 8 bases between them. CDR1 SGHTA and CDR2 FQGNSA come from the germline V gene. This CDR3 spans 15 amino acids. The CDR3 DNA reads TGTGCCAGCAGCTTAGCGGTAGGAGTGAACACTGAAGCTTTCTTT. Translating gives CASSLAVGVNTEAFF.

For this clone: Compared with germline, one end of the junction differs, possibly owing to a read error. The genes are TRBV7-8 and TRBJ1-2; D is unclear. Per the germline V gene, CDR1 is SGHVS and CDR2 is FQNEAQ. This CDR3 region has 13 residues. The CDR3 DNA reads as TGTGCCAGCAGCTTAGGGAGCGCGACGGCGTATGCCTTC. Amino acids: CASSLGSATAYAF. Full variable domain (rest looked up from reference TRBV7-8 and TRBJ1-2): GAGVSQSPRYKVAKRGQDVALRCDPISGHVSLFWYQQALGQGPEFLTYFQNEAQLDKSGLPSDRFFAERPEGSVSTLKIQRTQQEDSAVYLCASSLGSATAYAFGSGTRLTVV.

J is TRBJ1-2 and V is TRBV30; 7 bases are shared with TRBD1. V lost 5 bases, J lost 2 bases, and 5 bases stayed unmatched. CDR1 is GTSNPN, CDR2 SVGIG, per germline (reference sequence). There are 13 residues in the CDR3. As DNA, the CDR3 is TGTGCCTGGGGTAGAGGGGGCAACTATGGCTACACCTTC. Its translation is CAWGRGGNYGYTF.

This clone was counted once. The chain carries TRBV7-2 and TRBJ1-6, with D possibly matching TRBD1 (5 bases). This CDR3 is 15 amino acids long. The germline V gene has CDR1 SGHTA and CDR2 FQGNSA. The V and J ends lost 7 bases and 0 bases respectively, with 10 bases between them. The CDR3 region is CASTTGSSYNSPLHF. CDR3 DNA sequence: TGTGCCAGCACTACAGGCAGCTCCTATAATTCACCCCTCCACTTT.

The chain recombines TRBV30 with TRBJ1-1; TRBD1 agrees at 7 bases. With V trimmed by 1 base and J by 4 bases, 3 bases remained unmatched. The germline V gene has CDR1 GTSNPN and CDR2 SVGIG (reference sequence). CDR3 length: 13 residues. CDR3 region: CAWSETGFTEAFF. The CDR3 DNA is TGTGCCTGGAGTGAGACAGGGTTCACTGAAGCTTTCTTT. Using reference TRBV30 and TRBJ1-1 for the parts outside the CDR3, the full variable domain is SQTIHQWPATLVQPVGSPLSLECTVEGTSNPNLYWYRQAAGRGLQLLFYSVGIGQISSEVPQNLSASRPQDRQFILSSKKLLLSDSGFYLCAWSETGFTEAFFGQGTRLTVV.

The J gene is TRBJ2-7, the V gene TRBV10-2, with D unclear. Trimming took 7 bases from V and 0 from J, leaving 4 bases between them. The CDR3 is 11 amino acids. Germline V gene data show CDR1 as WSHSY and CDR2 as SAAADI. CDR3 bases: TGCGCCAGCACCAACTCCTACGAGCAGTACTTC. It translates to CASTNSYEQYF.